These T cell receptor beta chains were read from a single sample in a study of blood T cell repertoires in COVID-19. Measured with immunoSEQ multiplex PCR; TCRdb has only the in-frame clones, and not every one. The table records 200,000 to 250,000 clones, about 89% of them present only once. Sequenced: peripheral blood. The receptor source for this set is a man between 60 and 75 years old who had recovered from COVID-19. CDR3s include the opening cysteine and the closing phenylalanine or tryptophan. The D gene is left open where the match is weak. For some rows the clone size is stated as once, few or many, or as a class when expanded; others skip it.

j_gene: TRBJ1-1
abundance: .
v_gene: TRBV18
d_gene: .
CDR3aa: CASSPPNGQTEAFF
CDR3nt: TGTGCCAGCTCACCACCTAACGGACAGACTGAAGCTTTCTTT

j_gene: TRBJ1-3
abundance: few
v_gene: TRBV27
d_gene: TRBD1
CDR3aa: CASSWTGYGNTIYF
CDR3nt: TGTGCCAGCAGTTGGACAGGGTATGGAAACACCATATATTTT

j_gene: TRBJ1-2
abundance: .
v_gene: TRBV19
d_gene: .
CDR3aa: CASSPKYPSVYGYTF
CDR3nt: TGTGCCAGTAGTCCCAAATACCCCTCGGTCTATGGCTACACCTTC

j_gene: TRBJ2-7
abundance: few
v_gene: TRBV6-6
d_gene: .
CDR3aa: CAGSPRGDEQYF
CDR3nt: TGTGCCGGCTCACCCCGTGGAGACGAGCAGTACTTC

j_gene: TRBJ2-7
abundance: .
v_gene: TRBV7-2
d_gene: .
CDR3aa: CASSLAAQDHPYEQYF
CDR3nt: TGTGCCAGCAGCTTAGCAGCACAGGACCACCCCTACGAGCAGTACTTC

j_gene: TRBJ2-7
abundance: .
v_gene: TRBV6-1
d_gene: TRBD2
CDR3aa: CASSGTSGRGGSYEQYF
CDR3nt: TGTGCCAGCAGTGGGACTAGCGGGAGGGGAGGCTCCTACGAGCAGTACTTC

j_gene: TRBJ1-2
abundance: .
v_gene: TRBV5-1
d_gene: .
CDR3aa: CASSLEGVRPINYGYTF
CDR3nt: TGCGCCAGCAGCTTGGAAGGGGTCCGCCCAATAAACTATGGCTACACCTTC

j_gene: TRBJ1-6
abundance: .
v_gene: TRBV5-1
d_gene: .
CDR3aa: CASSSNLRGSDSPLHF
CDR3nt: TGCGCCAGCAGCTCAAATCTCAGGGGTTCTGATTCACCCCTCCACTTT

j_gene: TRBJ1-4
abundance: .
v_gene: TRBV30
d_gene: .
CDR3aa: CAWSPYEKLFF
CDR3nt: TGTGCCTGGAGCCCTTATGAAAAACTGTTTTTT

j_gene: TRBJ1-6
abundance: .
v_gene: TRBV4-1
d_gene: TRBD1
CDR3aa: CASSQDSWDRGRDSPLHF
CDR3nt: TGCGCCAGCAGCCAAGATAGTTGGGACAGGGGTAGGGATTCACCCCTCCACTTT

j_gene: TRBJ1-6
abundance: .
v_gene: TRBV3-1/TRBV3-2
d_gene: .
CDR3aa: CASSHKSPGGSPLHF
CDR3nt: TGTGCCAGCAGCCACAAGTCCCCCGGGGGGTCACCCCTCCACTTT

j_gene: TRBJ2-7
abundance: .
v_gene: TRBV5-1
d_gene: TRBD2
CDR3aa: CASTLAGGTYEQYF
CDR3nt: TGCGCCAGCACACTAGCGGGGGGGACCTACGAGCAGTACTTC

j_gene: TRBJ1-5
abundance: .
v_gene: TRBV25-1
d_gene: .
CDR3aa: CASSEGFSQPQHF
CDR3nt: TGTGCCAGCAGTGAGGGCTTCAGTCAGCCCCAGCATTTT

j_gene: TRBJ1-2
abundance: .
v_gene: TRBV19
d_gene: TRBD1
CDR3aa: CASSAPGTGNYGYTF
CDR3nt: TGTGCCAGTAGTGCTCCCGGGACAGGGAACTATGGCTACACCTTC

j_gene: TRBJ2-1
abundance: .
v_gene: TRBV11-1
d_gene: TRBD2
CDR3aa: CASSTGGISNEQFF
CDR3nt: TGTGCCAGCAGTACGGGAGGAATTAGCAATGAGCAGTTCTTC

j_gene: TRBJ2-7
abundance: .
v_gene: TRBV21-1
d_gene: .
CDR3aa: CASSKGGGDEQYF
CDR3nt: TGTGCCAGCAGCAAAGGAGGGGGAGACGAGCAGTACTTC

j_gene: TRBJ1-1
abundance: .
v_gene: TRBV7-9
d_gene: .
CDR3aa: CASSFSGTYTEAFF
CDR3nt: TGTGCCAGCAGCTTCTCCGGGACTTACACTGAAGCTTTCTTT